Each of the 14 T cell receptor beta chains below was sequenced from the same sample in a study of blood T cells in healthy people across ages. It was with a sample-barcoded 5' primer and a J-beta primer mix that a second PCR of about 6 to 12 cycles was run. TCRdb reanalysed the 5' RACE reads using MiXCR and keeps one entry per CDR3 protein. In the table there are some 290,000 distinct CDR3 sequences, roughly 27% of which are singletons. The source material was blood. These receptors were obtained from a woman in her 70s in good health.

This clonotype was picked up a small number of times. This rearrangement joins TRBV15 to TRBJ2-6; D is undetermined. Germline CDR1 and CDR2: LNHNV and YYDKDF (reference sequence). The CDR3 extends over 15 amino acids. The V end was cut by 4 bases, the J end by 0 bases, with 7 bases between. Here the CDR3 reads CATSKANSGANVLTF. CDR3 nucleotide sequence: TGTGCCACCAGCAAGGCCAACTCTGGGGCCAACGTCCTGACTTTC.

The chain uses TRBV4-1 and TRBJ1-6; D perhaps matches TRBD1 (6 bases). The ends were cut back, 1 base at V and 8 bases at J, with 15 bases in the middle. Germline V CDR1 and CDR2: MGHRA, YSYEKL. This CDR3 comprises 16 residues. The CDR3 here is CASSQGVDSPYSPLHF. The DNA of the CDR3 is TGCGCCAGCAGCCAAGGCGTGGACAGCCCCTATTCACCCCTCCACTTT.

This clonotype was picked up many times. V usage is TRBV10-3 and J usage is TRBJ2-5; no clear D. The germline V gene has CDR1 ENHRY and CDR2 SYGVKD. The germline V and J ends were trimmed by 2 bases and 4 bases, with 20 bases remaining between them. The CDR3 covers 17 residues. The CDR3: CAISERGGRSTVETQYF. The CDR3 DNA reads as TGTGCCATCAGTGAGCGAGGTGGACGGAGCACCGTAGAGACCCAGTACTTC.

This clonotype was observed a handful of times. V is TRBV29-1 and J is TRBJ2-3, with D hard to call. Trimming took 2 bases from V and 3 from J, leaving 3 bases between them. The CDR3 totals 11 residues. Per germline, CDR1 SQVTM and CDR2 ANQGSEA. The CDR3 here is CSVETTDTQYF. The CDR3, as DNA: TGCAGCGTTGAAACTACAGATACGCAGTATTTT.

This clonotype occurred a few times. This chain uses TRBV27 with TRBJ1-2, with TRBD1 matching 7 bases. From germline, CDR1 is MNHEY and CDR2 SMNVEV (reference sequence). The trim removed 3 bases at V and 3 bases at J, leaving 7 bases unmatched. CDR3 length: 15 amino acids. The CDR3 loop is CASSFSPGQDYGYTF. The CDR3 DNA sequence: TGTGCCAGCAGTTTCTCCCCCGGACAGGACTATGGCTACACCTTC.

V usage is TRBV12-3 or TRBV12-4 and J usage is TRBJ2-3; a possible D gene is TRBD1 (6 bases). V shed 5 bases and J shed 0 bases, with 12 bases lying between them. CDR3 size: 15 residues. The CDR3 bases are TGTGCCAGCAGTCAGGACAGAGGAAGCACAGATACGCAGTATTTT. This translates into CASSQDRGSTDTQYF.

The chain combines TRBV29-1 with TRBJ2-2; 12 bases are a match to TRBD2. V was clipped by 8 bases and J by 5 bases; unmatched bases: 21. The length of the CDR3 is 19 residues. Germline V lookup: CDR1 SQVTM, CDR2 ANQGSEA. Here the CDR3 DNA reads TGCAGCCCCACGTGCGCGCGGCTAGCGGGAGGGCCTAATACCGGGGAGCTGTTTTTT. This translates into CSPTCARLAGGPNTGELFF.

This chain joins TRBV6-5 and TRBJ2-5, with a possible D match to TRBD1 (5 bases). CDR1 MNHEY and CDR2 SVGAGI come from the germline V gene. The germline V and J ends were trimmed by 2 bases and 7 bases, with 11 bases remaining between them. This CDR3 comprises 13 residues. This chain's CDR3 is CASSYSRVATQYF. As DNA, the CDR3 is TGTGCCAGCAGTTACAGCAGGGTCGCGACCCAGTACTTC.

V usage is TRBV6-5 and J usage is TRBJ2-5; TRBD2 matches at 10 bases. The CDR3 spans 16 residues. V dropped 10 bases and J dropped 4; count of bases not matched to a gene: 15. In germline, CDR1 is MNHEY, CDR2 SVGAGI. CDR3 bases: TGTGCCACGGCCCTTCTGCCTAGCGGGAGACGAGAGACCCAGTACTTC. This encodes CATALLPSGRRETQYF.

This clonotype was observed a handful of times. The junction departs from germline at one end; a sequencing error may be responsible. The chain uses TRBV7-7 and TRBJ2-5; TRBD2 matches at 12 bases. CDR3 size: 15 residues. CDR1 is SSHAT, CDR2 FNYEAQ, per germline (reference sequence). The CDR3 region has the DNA TGTGCTAGCAGCACTGGACTAGCGGGATTAGAGACCCAGTACTTC. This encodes CASSTGLAGLETQYF.

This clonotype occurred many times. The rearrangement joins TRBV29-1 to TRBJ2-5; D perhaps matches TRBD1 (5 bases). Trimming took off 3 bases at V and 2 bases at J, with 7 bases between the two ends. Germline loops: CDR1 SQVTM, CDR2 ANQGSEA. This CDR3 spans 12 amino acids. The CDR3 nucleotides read TGCAGCGTTGATCGGACACAAGAGACCCAGTACTTC. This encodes CSVDRTQETQYF.

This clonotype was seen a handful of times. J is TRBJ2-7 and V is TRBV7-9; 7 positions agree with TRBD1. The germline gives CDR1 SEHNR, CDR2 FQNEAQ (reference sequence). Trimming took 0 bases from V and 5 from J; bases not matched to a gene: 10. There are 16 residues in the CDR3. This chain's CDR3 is CASSLAPGHQGDEQYF. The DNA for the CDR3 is TGTGCCAGCAGCTTAGCGCCGGGACACCAGGGGGACGAGCAGTACTTC.

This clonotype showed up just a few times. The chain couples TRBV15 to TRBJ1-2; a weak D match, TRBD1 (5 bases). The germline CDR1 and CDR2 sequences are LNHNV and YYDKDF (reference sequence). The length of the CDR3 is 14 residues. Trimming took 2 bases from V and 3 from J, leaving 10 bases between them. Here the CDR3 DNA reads TGTGCCACCAGCAGATCGCGGGGGGACTATGGCTACACCTTC. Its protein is CATSRSRGDYGYTF.

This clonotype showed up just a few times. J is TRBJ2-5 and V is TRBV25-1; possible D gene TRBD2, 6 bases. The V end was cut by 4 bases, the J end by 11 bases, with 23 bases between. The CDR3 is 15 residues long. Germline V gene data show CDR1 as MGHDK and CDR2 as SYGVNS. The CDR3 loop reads CASSVEGLPYNEQYF. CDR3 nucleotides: TGTGCCAGCAGTGTCGAGGGACTGCCCTACAATGAGCAGTACTTC.